This TCR beta chain comes out of a study of blood T cell repertoires in COVID-19. For the study at large: Acute and convalescent COVID-19 samples came from the United States, Italy and Spain. PBMCs, B-cell-depleted T cells, or T cells provided the cDNA or gDNA that made up the material.

Within the sample, this clone is medium-sized. In the authors' methods: Reference gene primer amplification gave nucleated cell count estimates. Data came from immunoSEQ multiplex PCR; TCRdb stores just in-frame clones and leaves some out. V and J calls and clone size are as listed in that table; D and trimming were resolved from the DNA. Here the sample spans over 65,000 clones, 70% to 85% being singletons. V lost 4 bases and J lost 0; bases outside the gene matches: 15. Germline CDR1 reads MGHRA; CDR2 reads YSYEKL. The CDR3 consists of 18 residues. This sequence originates from a man older than 75 with active COVID-19. The genes are TRBV4-1 and TRBJ2-7; 7 positions match TRBD1. Sequenced sample: peripheral blood. The CDR3 sequence is CASSPLGGPTGTSYEQYF. The CDR3 region has the DNA TGCGCCAGCAGCCCCCTAGGGGGCCCGACAGGGACCTCCTACGAGCAGTACTTC.